This TCR beta chain originates from a study of shared clonotypes between healthy human individuals. Study overall: The plates for each donor numbered three CD4 naive, three CD4 memory, two CD8 naive and one CD8 memory. Study-level points and caveats: There were few donors, and this limited the genetic and exposure-history diversity represented.

Concerning this clone: Its specificity is not known.

It was across several immunoSEQ plates that each subset's genomic DNA was evenly split. Sequenced by immunoSEQ multiplex PCR; TCRdb stores in-frame clones only, minus some. This table holds around 1.9 million clones, about 94% found once. Terminally differentiated effector memory CD45RA+ cells were excluded from the naive CD8 cells, which were CD45RO-negative and positively selected for CCR7. The specimen was naive CD8+ T cells from PBMCs. This clonotype originated in a man between 18 and 35 years old in good health. Some clones in this sample may be carry-over from other donors' samples.

The chain's CDR3 is CASSPRDPYEQYF. As DNA, the CDR3 is TGTGCCAGCAGCCCACGAGATCCCTACGAGCAGTACTTC. The chain employs TRBV6-5 and TRBJ2-7; D unclear. The V gene lost 6 bases and the J gene lost 2 bases, with 11 bases spanning the gap. The length of the CDR3 is 13 residues. CDR1 and CDR2 from the germline V gene are MNHEY and SVGAGI.